This section outlines one T cell receptor beta chain sequence together with its context. This clone was counted only a few times. Its specific antigen is unknown. There are no base qualities to consult, and no much larger clone falls within one base. Donors formed part of the validation cohort, which comprised fewer than 150 subjects and was distinct from the first cohort of under 850 subjects. The sample originates from a study of cytomegalovirus exposure and HLA in healthy donors listed by TCRdb under 2017. Notes on the research overall: According to a later analysis, the roughly 130 validation repertoires were produced on the same platform as the 666 repertoires of the first cohort. The aim of the study was to test whether cataloging public T cell receptors could identify signatures of past pathogen exposure. Besides the first cohort of under 700 subjects, a separate validation cohort made up of 120 different subjects was used. The study combined high-throughput TCR immunosequencing, statistical association of individual TCRs with disease status, and machine learning to predict cytomegalovirus infection status. General findings and caveats noted by the study authors: In both the original and validation cohorts, the classifier was reported to diagnose cytomegalovirus status with high specificity and sensitivity. The authors suggested that the approach could potentially be extended to other disease states and immunological phenotypes. In vitro tests confirmed that a few of the cytomegalovirus-associated TCR beta chains recognize cytomegalovirus antigens. Most TCR sequences were observed very rarely across donors, whereas some public TCRs were present in many individuals. A total of 150 or so TCR beta chains were listed by the study as associated with cytomegalovirus. All 120 or so repertoires were used to score co-occurrence in the validation cohort in a later analysis, because that analysis had no HLA typing for the cohort. Subsequent analysis determined that TCRs grouped into clusters in the first cohort also showed a tendency toward co-occurrence across the approximately 120 validation repertoires, and 94% of cluster scores exceeded 0.

The library was prepared using the immunoSEQ multiplex PCR assay. The authors processed their data as follows. A statistical classification framework was built to diagnose cytomegalovirus status from the catalog of TCR beta chain sequences. TCRdb holds this immuneACCESS table with in-frame rearrangements only. Some clones are missing; in checked studies, unresolved V genes explain under half, and the rest has no known cause. That table gives V, J and clone size, and the DNA gave D and trimming. The sample profile shows 200,000 to 300,000 clones; around nine tenths of them were found once. Approximately 2.5% of the sample is held by the ten biggest clonotypes. Trimming removed 5 bases from V and 0 bases from J, leaving 5 bases between the germline ends. From a lookup of the germline V gene (reference sequence), CDR1 and CDR2 are MNHEY and SMNVEV. The CDR3 sequence holds 13 residues, the cysteine and phenylalanine included. Here the CDR3 DNA is all that survives: 39 bases in frame from base 1.

Specimen: PBMCs. This receptor was obtained from a man between 18 and 29 years old in good health and CMV-seronegative. The V and J segments used are TRBV27 and TRBJ1-5; no D gene is confidently identified. The CDR3 region reads CASSNYSNQPQHF. The sequenced DNA: TGTGCCAGCAGTAACTATAGCAATCAGCCCCAGCATTTT.